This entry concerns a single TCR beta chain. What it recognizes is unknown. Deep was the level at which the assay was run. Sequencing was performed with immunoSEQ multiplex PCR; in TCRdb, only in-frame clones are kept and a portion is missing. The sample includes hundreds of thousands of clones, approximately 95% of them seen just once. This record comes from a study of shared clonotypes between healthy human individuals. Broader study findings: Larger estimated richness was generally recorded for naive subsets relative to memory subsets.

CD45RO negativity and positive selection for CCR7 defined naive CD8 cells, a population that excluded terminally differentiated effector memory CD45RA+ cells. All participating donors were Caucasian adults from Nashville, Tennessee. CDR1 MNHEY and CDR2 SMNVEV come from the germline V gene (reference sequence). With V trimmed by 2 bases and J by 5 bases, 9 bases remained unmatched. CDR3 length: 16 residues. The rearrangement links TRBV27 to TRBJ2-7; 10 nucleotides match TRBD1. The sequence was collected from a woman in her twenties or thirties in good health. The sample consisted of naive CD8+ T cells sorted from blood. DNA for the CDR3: TGTGCCAGCAGTTTAACCGGGACAGGGGCGTTTCACGAGCAGTACTTC. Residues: CASSLTGTGAFHEQYF.